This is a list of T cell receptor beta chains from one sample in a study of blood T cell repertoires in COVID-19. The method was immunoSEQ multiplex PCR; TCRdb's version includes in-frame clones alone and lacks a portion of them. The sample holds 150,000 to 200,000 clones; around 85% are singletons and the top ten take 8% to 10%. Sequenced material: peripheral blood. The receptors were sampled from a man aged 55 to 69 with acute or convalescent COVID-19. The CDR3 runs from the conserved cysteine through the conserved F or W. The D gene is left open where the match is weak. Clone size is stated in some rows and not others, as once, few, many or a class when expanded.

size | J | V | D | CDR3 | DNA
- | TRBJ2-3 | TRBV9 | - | CASSVDALPTDTQYF | TGTGCCAGCAGCGTAGATGCACTTCCCACAGATACGCAGTATTTT
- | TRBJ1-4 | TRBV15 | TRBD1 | CATAGQGLNEKLFF | TGTGCCACCGCCGGACAGGGCCTAAATGAAAAACTGTTTTTT
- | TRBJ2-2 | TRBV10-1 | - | CASSQGLGNTGELFF | TGCGCCAGCAGTCAGGGTTTGGGGAACACCGGGGAGCTGTTTTTT
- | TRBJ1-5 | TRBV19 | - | CASSIQDNSNQPQHF | TGTGCCAGTAGTATACAGGACAATAGCAATCAGCCCCAGCATTTT
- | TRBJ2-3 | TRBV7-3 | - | CASSLGLLSTDTQYF | TGTGCCAGCAGCTTAGGGCTCCTTAGCACAGATACGCAGTATTTT
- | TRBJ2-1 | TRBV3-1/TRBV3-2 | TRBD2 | CASSQGLAGGNEQFF | TGTGCCAGCAGCCAAGGACTAGCGGGAGGGAATGAGCAGTTCTTC
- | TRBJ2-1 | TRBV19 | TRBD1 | CASSPRTGYNEQFF | TGTGCCAGTAGTCCTCGGACAGGATACAATGAGCAGTTCTTC
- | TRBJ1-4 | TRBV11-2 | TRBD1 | CASSLGSITGAGEKLFF | TGTGCCAGCAGCTTAGGATCGATTACAGGGGCGGGCGAAAAACTGTTTTTT
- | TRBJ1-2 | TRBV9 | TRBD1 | CASSVGRQGEGYTF | TGTGCCAGCAGCGTAGGTCGACAGGGGGAAGGCTACACCTTC
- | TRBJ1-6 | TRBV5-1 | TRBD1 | CASSATGSNSPLHF | TGCGCCAGCAGCGCGACAGGGAGTAATTCACCCCTCCACTTT
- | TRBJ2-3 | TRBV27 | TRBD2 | CASRPSAGVRPYF | TGTGCCAGCAGGCCGTCAGCGGGAGTACGCCCCTATTTT
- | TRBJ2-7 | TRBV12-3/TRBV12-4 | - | CASSFDLTYEQYF | TGTGCCAGCAGTTTCGATCTTACTTACGAGCAGTACTTC
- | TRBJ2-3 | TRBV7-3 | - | CASSFSGTDTQYF | TGTGCCAGCAGCTTTAGCGGCACAGATACGCAGTATTTT
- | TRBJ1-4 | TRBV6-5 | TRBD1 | CASSYQGAATNEKLFF | TGTGCCAGCAGTTACCAGGGGGCTGCAACTAATGAAAAACTGTTTTTT
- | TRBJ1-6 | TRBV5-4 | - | CASSFAGIIESPLHF | TGTGCCAGCAGCTTTGCAGGGATTATTGAATCACCCCTCCACTTT
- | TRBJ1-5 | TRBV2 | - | CASKSFSNSNQPQHF | TGTGCCAGCAAATCGTTTTCTAATAGCAATCAGCCCCAGCATTTT
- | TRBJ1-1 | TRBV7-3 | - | CASSFRRAMNTEAFF | TGTGCCAGCAGCTTCCGCAGGGCTATGAACACTGAAGCTTTCTTT
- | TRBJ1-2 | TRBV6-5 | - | CASSQAPGFYGYTF | TGTGCCAGCAGCCAAGCCCCCGGTTTCTATGGCTACACCTTC
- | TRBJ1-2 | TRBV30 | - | CAWSPGRGAYGYTF | TGTGCCTGGAGCCCGGGGAGGGGCGCCTATGGCTACACCTTC
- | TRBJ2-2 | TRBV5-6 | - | CASSPSGTGELFF | TGTGCCAGCAGCCCTTCGGGCACCGGGGAGCTGTTTTTT
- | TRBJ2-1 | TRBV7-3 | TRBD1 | CASSRDRVTSEQFF | TGTGCCAGCAGCCGGGACAGGGTAACAAGTGAGCAGTTCTTC
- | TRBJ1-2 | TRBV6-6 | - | CASSKGEGGVYGYTF | TGTGCCAGCAGTAAGGGGGAGGGAGGGGTCTATGGCTACACCTTC
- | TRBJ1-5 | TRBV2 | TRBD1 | CASSEPRQGSNQPQHF | TGTGCCAGCAGTGAGCCCCGACAGGGCAGCAATCAGCCCCAGCATTTT
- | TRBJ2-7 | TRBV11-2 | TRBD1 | CASSSPSGTGSEQYF | TGTGCCAGCAGCTCCCCCTCAGGGACAGGGTCCGAGCAGTACTTC
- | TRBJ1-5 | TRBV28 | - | CAGGGASSSNQPQHF | TGTGCCGGAGGGGGGGCGTCCTCTAGCAATCAGCCCCAGCATTTT
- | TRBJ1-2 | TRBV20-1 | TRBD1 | CSASPGTGRGYTF | TGCAGTGCCAGTCCCGGGACAGGGAGAGGCTACACCTTC
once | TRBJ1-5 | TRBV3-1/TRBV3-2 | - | CASSRGNNQPQHF | TGTGCCAGCAGCAGGGGAAACAATCAGCCCCAGCATTTT
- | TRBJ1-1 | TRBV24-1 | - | CATSDPGGGAFF | TGTGCCACCAGTGACCCCGGCGGGGGAGCTTTCTTT
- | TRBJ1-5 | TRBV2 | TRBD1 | CASAGQETQPQHF | TGTGCCAGCGCGGGACAGGAGACCCAGCCCCAGCATTTT
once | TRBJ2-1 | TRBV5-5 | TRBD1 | CASSTGTGGYNEQFF | TGTGCCAGCAGCACCGGGACAGGGGGATACAATGAGCAGTTCTTC
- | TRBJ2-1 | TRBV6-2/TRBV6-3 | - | CASSYDRSSYNEQFF | TGTGCCAGCAGTTACGACCGGAGCTCCTACAATGAGCAGTTCTTC
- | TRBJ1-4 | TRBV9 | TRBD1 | CASSVDRGIEKLFF | TGTGCCAGCAGCGTGGACAGGGGAATTGAAAAACTGTTTTTT
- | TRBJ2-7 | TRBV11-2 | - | CASSLKGVGEQYF | TGTGCCAGCAGCTTAAAGGGGGTGGGAGAGCAGTACTTC
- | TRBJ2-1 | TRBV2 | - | CASSEGQNSYNEQFF | TGTGCCAGCAGCGAAGGACAAAACTCCTACAATGAGCAGTTCTTC
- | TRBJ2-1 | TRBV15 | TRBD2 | CATSSLAGGPSYNEQFF | TGTGCCACCAGCAGCCTAGCGGGAGGGCCCTCCTACAATGAGCAGTTCTTC
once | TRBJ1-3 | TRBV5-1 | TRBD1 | CASSLGQGNGNTIYF | TGCGCCAGCAGCTTGGGACAGGGAAATGGAAACACCATATATTTT
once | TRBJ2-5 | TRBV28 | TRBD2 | CASSRGDQETQYF | TGTGCCAGCAGCCGGGGGGATCAAGAGACCCAGTACTTC
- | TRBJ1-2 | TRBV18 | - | CASSPGAAYGYTF | TGTGCCAGCTCACCGGGGGCAGCCTATGGCTACACCTTC
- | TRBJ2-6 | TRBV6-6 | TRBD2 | CASNRLGLAGGNSGANVLTF | TGTGCCAGCAATCGACTGGGACTAGCGGGAGGGAACTCTGGGGCCAACGTCCTGACTTTC
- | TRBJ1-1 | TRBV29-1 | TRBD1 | CSAHLDRGHTEAFF | TGCAGCGCGCATTTGGACAGGGGGCACACTGAAGCTTTCTTT
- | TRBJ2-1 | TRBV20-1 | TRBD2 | CSASLTSAEQFF | TGCAGTGCTAGTCTCACTAGCGCGGAGCAGTTCTTC
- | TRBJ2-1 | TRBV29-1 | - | CSVETGAYNEQFF | TGCAGCGTCGAGACGGGAGCCTACAATGAGCAGTTCTTC
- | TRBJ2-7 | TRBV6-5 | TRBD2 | CASREGLAGTLEQYF | TGTGCCAGCAGAGAGGGGCTAGCGGGGACCCTCGAGCAGTACTTC
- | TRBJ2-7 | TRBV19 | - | CASSIEYGSYEQYF | TGTGCCAGTAGTATAGAGTACGGTTCCTACGAGCAGTACTTC
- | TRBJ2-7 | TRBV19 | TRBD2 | CASRDFSGSSYEQYF | TGTGCCAGTAGAGACTTTAGCGGGAGCTCCTACGAGCAGTACTTC
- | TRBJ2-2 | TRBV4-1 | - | CASSQVRGAEDTGELFF | TGCGCCAGCAGCCAAGTACGTGGAGCGGAGGACACCGGGGAGCTGTTTTTT
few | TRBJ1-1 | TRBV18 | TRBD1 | CASSPDRGMNTEAFF | TGTGCCAGCTCCCCGGACAGGGGTATGAACACTGAAGCTTTCTTT
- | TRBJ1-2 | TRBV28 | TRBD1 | CASSFEGAYYGYTF | TGTGCCAGCAGTTTTGAGGGGGCGTACTATGGCTACACCTTC
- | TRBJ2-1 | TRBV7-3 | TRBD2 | CASSPTSGSGNEQFF | TGTGCCAGCAGCCCGACTAGCGGGAGTGGTAATGAGCAGTTCTTC
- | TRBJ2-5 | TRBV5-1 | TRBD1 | CASHTGEETQYF | TGCGCCAGCCACACAGGGGAAGAGACCCAGTACTTC
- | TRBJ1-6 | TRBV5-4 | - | CASSLGGGSYNSPLHF | TGTGCCAGCAGCCTTGGGGGGGGCTCCTATAATTCACCCCTCCACTTT
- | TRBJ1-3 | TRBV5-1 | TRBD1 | CASSAEPQGTGNTIYF | TGCGCCAGCAGCGCAGAGCCACAGGGGACTGGAAACACCATATATTTT
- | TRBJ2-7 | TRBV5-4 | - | CASSSDIAYEQYF | TGTGCCAGCAGCTCTGACATTGCCTACGAGCAGTACTTC
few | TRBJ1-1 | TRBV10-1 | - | CASSERGNTEAFF | TGCGCCAGCAGTGAAAGGGGGAACACTGAAGCTTTCTTT
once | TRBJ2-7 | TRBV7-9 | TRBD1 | CASSLLGAGGYEQYF | TGTGCCAGCAGCTTACTCGGGGCAGGGGGATACGAGCAGTACTTC
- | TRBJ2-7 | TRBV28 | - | CASRNLAAGYEQYF | TGTGCCAGCAGGAATTTAGCGGCGGGGTACGAGCAGTACTTC
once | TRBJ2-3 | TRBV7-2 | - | CASSPGGSTQYF | TGTGCCAGCAGCCCAGGGGGGTCTACGCAGTATTTT
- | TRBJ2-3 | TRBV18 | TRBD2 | CASSASGSRDTQYF | TGTGCCAGCTCAGCTAGCGGGAGTAGAGATACGCAGTATTTT
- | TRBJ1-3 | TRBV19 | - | CASTRHRVEPGNTIYF | TGTGCCAGTACCAGGCACAGGGTAGAACCTGGAAACACCATATATTTT
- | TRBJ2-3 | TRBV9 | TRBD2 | CASSLGLAGGSDTQYF | TGTGCCAGCAGCCTTGGACTAGCGGGAGGGTCAGATACGCAGTATTTT